This TCR beta chain stems from a study of blood T cell repertoires in COVID-19. Study-wide context: Italy, Spain and the United States were the sources of the convalescent and acute COVID-19 samples. PBMCs, B-cell-depleted T cells, or T cells provided the cDNA or gDNA that made up the material.

Germline values: CDR1 SGHDN, CDR2 FVKESK. V lost 2 bases to trimming and J lost 5 bases, with 13 bases between them. The CDR3 is 16 residues long. Individuals drawn from around 25 US areas were roughly 18 to 95 years old. The assay was immunoSEQ multiplex PCR, and TCRdb's table has in-frame clones only and misses some. The data show under 250,000 clones, with around 87% seen just once and about 3.3% held by the top ten. The source material was PBMCs or T cells enriched from blood (not recorded which). The receptor comes from a woman under 30 in a cohort exposed to, infected with or recovered from COVID-19 (not recorded which). The chain couples TRBV14 to TRBJ1-6; D is uncertain. The CDR3, as DNA: TGTGCCAGCAGCCAACGAGGGAGGACCCATAATTCACCCCTCCACTTT. It encodes CASSQRGRTHNSPLHF.